This T cell receptor (beta chain) emerged from a study of somatic mutations in cytotoxic T cells in rheumatoid arthritis. The repertoire was sequenced with immunoSEQ multiplex PCR; TCRdb's copy has only in-frame clones and lacks some. The table includes 17,000 or so clones, about 85% detected once. The CDR3 loop spans 14 amino acids. Trimming stripped 0 bases from V and 0 bases from J, with 5 bases between. CDR1 and CDR2 (germline): SEHNR, FQNEAQ (reference sequence). The clonotype was recovered from a woman aged 40 to 49 with rheumatoid arthritis. Sequenced material: CD8+ T cells sorted from blood. The rearrangement joins TRBV7-9 to TRBJ1-1; no reliable D call. The CDR3: CASSLAGVNTEAFF. The DNA for the CDR3 is TGTGCCAGCAGCTTAGCTGGAGTGAACACTGAAGCTTTCTTT. Full variable domain (remainder filled in from reference TRBV7-9 and TRBJ1-1): DTGVSQNPRHKITKRGQNVTFRCDPISEHNRLYWYRQTLGQGPEFLTYFQNEAQLEKSRLLSDRFSAERPKGSFSTLEIQRTEQGDSAMYLCASSLAGVNTEAFFGQGTRLTVV.